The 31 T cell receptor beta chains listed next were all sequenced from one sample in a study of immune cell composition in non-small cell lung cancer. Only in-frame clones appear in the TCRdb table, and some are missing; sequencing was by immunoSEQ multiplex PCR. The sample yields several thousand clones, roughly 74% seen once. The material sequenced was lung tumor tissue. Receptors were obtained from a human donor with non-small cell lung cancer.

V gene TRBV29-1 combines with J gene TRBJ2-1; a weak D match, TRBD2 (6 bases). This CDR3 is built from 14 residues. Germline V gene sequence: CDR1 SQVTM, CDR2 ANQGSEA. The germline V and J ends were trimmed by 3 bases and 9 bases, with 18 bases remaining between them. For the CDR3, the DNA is TGCAGCGTTGATCGGAGGGACCAAGGGAGTGAGCAGTTCTTC. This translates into CSVDRRDQGSEQFF.

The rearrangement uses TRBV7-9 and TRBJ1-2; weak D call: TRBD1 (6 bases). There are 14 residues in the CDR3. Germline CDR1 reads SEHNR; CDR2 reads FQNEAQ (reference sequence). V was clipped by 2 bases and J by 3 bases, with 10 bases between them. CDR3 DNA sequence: TGTGCCAGCAGCTTAAGACAGGCATACTATGGCTACACCTTC. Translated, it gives CASSLRQAYYGYTF. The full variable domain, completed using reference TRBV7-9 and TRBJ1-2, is DTGVSQNPRHKITKRGQNVTFRCDPISEHNRLYWYRQTLGQGPEFLTYFQNEAQLEKSRLLSDRFSAERPKGSFSTLEIQRTEQGDSAMYLCASSLRQAYYGYTFGSGTRLTVV.

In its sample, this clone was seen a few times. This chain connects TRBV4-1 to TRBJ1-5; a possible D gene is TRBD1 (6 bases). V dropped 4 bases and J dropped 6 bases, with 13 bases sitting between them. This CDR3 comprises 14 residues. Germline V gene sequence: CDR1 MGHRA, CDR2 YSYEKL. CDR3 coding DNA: TGCGCCAGCAGCCGAGAGGGGGGGACTCAGCCCCAGCATTTT. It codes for CASSREGGTQPQHF.

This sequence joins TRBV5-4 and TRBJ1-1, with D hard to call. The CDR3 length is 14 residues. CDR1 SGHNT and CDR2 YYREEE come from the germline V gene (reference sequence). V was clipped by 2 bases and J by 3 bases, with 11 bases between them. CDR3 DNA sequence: TGTGCCAGCAGCTTCGGGGTAGGTGACACTGAAGCTTTCTTT. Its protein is CASSFGVGDTEAFF.

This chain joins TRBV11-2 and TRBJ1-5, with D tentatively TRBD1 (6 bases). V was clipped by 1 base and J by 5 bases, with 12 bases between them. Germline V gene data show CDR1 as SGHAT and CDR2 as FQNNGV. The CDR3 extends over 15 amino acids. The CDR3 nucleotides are TGTGCCAGCAGCTTAGGGGGGGGCAGTCATCAGCCCCAGCATTTT. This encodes CASSLGGGSHQPQHF.

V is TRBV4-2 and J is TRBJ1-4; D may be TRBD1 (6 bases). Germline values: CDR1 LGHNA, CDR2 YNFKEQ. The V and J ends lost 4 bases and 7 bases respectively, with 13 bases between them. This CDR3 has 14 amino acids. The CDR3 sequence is CASSLYRESEKLFF. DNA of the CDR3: TGTGCCAGCAGCCTCTACAGGGAATCTGAAAAACTGTTTTTT.

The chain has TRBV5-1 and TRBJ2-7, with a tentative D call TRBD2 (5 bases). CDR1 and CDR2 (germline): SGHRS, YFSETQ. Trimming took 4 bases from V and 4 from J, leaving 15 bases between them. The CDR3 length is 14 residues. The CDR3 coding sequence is TGCGCCAGCAGCGGAGGCCTTAGGAAGTACGAGCAGTACTTC. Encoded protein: CASSGGLRKYEQYF.

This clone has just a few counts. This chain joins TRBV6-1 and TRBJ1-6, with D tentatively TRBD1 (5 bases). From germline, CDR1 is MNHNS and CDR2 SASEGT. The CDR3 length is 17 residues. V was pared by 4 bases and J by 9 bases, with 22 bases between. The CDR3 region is CASSGGASLRVSSPLHF. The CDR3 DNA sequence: TGTGCCAGCAGTGGGGGCGCCAGTCTAAGGGTTAGTTCACCCCTCCACTTT.

The CDR3 DNA follows: TGTGCCAGCAGCATGCAGGGTTCTAACTATGGCTACACCTTC. This encodes CASSMQGSNYGYTF. This rearrangement joins TRBV9 to TRBJ1-2; D might be TRBD1 (5 bases). The CDR3 sequence is 14 residues long. Per the germline V gene, CDR1 is SGDLS and CDR2 is YYNGEE. V lost 4 bases to trimming and J lost 0 bases, with 10 bases between them. The variable domain in full, completed from reference TRBV9 and TRBJ1-2, reads DSGVTQTPKHLITATGQRVTLRCSPRSGDLSVYWYQQSLDQGLQFLIQYYNGEERAKGNILERFSAQQFPDLHSELNLSSLELGDSALYFCASSMQGSNYGYTFGSGTRLTVV.

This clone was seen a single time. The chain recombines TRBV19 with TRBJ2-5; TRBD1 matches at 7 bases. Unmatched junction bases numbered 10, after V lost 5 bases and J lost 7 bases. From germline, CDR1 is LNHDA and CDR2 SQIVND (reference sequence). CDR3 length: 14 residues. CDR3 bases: TGTGCCAGTAGTCAAACAGGGGCCTCGGGGACCCAGTACTTC. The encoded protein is CASSQTGASGTQYF. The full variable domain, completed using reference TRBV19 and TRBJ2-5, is DGGITQSPKYLFRKEGQNVTLSCEQNLNHDAMYWYRQDPGQGLRLIYYSQIVNDFQKGDIAEGYSVSREKKESFPLTVTSAQKNPTAFYLCASSQTGASGTQYFGPGTRLLVL.

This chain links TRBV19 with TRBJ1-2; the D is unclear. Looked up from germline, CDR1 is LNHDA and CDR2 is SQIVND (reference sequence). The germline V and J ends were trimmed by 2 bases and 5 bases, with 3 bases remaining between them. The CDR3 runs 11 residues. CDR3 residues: CASSIHYGYTF. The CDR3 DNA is TGTGCCAGTAGTATACATTATGGCTACACCTTC. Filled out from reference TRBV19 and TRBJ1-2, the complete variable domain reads DGGITQSPKYLFRKEGQNVTLSCEQNLNHDAMYWYRQDPGQGLRLIYYSQIVNDFQKGDIAEGYSVSREKKESFPLTVTSAQKNPTAFYLCASSIHYGYTFGSGTRLTVV.

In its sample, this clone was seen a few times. CDR3 bases: TGTGCCAGCAGTGCTCTAACCGGGACAGGGAATGAAAAACTGTTTTTT. Its translation: CASSALTGTGNEKLFF. V gene TRBV25-1 combines with J gene TRBJ1-4, with TRBD1 matching over 9 bases. CDR3 size: 16 residues. V lost 4 bases, J lost 5 bases, and 8 bases stayed unmatched. Germline V gives CDR1 MGHDK, CDR2 SYGVNS.

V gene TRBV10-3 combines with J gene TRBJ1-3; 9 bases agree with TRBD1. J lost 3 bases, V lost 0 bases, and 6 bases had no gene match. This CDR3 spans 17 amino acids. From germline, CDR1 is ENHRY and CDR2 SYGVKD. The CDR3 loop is CAISESLGTGIGNTIYF. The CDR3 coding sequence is TGTGCCATCAGTGAGTCCCTAGGGACAGGGATTGGAAACACCATATATTTT.

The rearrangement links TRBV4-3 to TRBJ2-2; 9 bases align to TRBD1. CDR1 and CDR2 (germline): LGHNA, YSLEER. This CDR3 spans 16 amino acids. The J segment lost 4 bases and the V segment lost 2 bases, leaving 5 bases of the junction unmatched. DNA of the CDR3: TGCGCCAGCAGCCAATCGGGACAGGGCCCCACCGGGGAGCTGTTTTTT. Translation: CASSQSGQGPTGELFF.

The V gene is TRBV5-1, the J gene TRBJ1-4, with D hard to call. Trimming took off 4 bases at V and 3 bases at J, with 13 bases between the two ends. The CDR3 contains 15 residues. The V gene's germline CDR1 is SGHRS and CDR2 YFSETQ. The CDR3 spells CASSPRESPNEKLFF. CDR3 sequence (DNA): TGCGCCAGCAGCCCCCGGGAGAGTCCTAATGAAAAACTGTTTTTT.

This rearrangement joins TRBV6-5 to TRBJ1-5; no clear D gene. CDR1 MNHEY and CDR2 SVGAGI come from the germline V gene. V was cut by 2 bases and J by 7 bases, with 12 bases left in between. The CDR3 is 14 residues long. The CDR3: CASSYPGRVQPQHF. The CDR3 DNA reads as TGTGCCAGCAGTTACCCCGGTCGGGTCCAGCCCCAGCATTTT.

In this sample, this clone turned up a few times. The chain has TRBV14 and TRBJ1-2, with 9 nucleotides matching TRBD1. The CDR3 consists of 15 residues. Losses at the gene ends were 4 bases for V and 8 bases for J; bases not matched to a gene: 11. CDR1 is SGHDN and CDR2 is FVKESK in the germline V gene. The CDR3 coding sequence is TGTGCCAGCAGCCCTCATGCGACAGGGGGGAGAGGCTACACCTTC. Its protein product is CASSPHATGGRGYTF.

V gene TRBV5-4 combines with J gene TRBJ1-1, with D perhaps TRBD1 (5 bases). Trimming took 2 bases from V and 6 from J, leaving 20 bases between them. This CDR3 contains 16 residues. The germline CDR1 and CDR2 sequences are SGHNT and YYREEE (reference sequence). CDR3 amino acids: CASSLGRGHSGPEAFF. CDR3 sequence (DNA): TGTGCCAGCAGCTTAGGGAGGGGCCACAGTGGACCTGAAGCTTTCTTT. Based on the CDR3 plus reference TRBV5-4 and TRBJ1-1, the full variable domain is ETGVTQSPTHLIKTRGQQVTLRCSSQSGHNTVSWYQQALGQGPQFIFQYYREEENGRGNFPPRFSGLQFPNYSSELNVNALELDDSALYLCASSLGRGHSGPEAFFGQGTRLTVV.

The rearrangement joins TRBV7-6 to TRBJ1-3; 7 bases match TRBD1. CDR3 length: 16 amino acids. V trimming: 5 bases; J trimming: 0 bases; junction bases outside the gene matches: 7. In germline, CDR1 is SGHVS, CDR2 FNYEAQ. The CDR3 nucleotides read TGTGCCAGCAGCCAGGAATCAGGGGGCTCTGGAAACACCATATATTTT. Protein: CASSQESGGSGNTIYF.

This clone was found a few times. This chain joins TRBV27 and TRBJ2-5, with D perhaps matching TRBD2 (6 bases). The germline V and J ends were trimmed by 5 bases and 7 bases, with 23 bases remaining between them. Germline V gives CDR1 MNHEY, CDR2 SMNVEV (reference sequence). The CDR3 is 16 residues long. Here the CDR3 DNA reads TGTGCCAGCAGTCAGATTGGGGGGTCCTCGGGAAGGACCCAGTACTTC. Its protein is CASSQIGGSSGRTQYF.

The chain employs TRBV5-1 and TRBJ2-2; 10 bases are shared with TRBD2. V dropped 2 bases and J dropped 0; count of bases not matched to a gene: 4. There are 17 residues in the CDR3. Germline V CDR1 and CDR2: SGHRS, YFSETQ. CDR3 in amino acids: CASSLQLAGTNTGELFF. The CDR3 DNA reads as TGCGCCAGCAGCTTACAACTAGCGGGGACGAACACCGGGGAGCTGTTTTTT.

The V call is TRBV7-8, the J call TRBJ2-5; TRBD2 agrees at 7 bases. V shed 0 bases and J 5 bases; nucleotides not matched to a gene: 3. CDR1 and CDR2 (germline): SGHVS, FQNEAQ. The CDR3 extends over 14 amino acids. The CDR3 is CASSLALGGETQYF. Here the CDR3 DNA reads TGTGCCAGCAGCTTAGCGCTGGGGGGGGAGACCCAGTACTTC.

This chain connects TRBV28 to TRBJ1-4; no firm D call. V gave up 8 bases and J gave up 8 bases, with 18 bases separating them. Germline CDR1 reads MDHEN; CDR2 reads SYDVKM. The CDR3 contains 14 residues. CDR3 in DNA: TGTGCCAGCCGCGAACTGGGTGGCGGGGAAAAACTGTTTTTT. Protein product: CASRELGGGEKLFF.

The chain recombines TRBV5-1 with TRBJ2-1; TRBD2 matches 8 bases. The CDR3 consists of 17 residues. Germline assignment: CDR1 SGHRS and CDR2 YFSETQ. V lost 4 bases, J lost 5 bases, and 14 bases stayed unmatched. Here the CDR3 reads CASSPLPAREAHNEQFF. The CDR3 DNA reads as TGCGCCAGCAGCCCCTTGCCTGCGCGGGAGGCTCACAATGAGCAGTTCTTC.

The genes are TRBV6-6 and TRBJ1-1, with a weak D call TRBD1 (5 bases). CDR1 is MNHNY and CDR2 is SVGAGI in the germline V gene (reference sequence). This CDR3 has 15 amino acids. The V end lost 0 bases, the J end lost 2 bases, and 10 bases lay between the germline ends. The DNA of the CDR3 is TGTGCCAGCAGTTACTCTGGGCAGGGTAACACTGAAGCTTTCTTT. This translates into CASSYSGQGNTEAFF.

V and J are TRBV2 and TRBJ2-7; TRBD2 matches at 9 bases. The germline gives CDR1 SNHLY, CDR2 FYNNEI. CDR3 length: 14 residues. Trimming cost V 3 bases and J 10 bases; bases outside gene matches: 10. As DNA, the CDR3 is TGTGCCAGCAGTGAGTCGGGGGTAGCGGGAGCCCAGTACTTC. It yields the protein CASSESGVAGAQYF. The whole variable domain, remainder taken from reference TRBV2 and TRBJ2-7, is EPEVTQTPSHQVTQMGQEVILRCVPISNHLYFYWYRQILGQKVEFLVSFYNNEISEKSEIFDDQFSVERPDGSNFTLKIRSTKLEDSAMYFCASSESGVAGAQYFGPGTRLTVT.

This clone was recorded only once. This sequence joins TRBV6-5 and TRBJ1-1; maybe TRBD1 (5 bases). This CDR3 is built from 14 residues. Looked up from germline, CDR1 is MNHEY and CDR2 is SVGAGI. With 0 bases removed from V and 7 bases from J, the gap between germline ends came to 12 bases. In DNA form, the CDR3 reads TGTGCCAGCAGTTACTCCGGACACCGCATTGAAGCTTTCTTT. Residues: CASSYSGHRIEAFF.

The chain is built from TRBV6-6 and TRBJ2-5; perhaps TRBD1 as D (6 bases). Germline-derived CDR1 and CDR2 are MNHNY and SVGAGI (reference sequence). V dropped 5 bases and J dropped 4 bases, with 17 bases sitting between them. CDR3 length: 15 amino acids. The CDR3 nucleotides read TGTGCCAGCAGTCCCCCCGGGACAAGGGGAGAGACCCAGTACTTC. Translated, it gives CASSPPGTRGETQYF.

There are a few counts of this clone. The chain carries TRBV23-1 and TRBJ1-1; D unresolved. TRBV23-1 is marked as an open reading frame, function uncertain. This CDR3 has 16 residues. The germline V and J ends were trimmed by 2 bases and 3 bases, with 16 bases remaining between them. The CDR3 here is CASSQHNTGRDTEAFF. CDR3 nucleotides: TGCGCCAGCAGTCAACACAACACCGGGCGGGACACTGAAGCTTTCTTT.

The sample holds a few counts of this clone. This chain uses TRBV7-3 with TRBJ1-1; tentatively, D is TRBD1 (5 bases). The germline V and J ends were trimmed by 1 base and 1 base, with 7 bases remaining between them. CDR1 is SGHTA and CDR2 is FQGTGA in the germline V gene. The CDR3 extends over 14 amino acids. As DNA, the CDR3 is TGTGCCAGCAGCTTAATGGGGCCGAACACTGAAGCTTTCTTT. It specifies CASSLMGPNTEAFF.

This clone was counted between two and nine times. The CDR3 region has the DNA TGTGCCAGCAGACAGACTAGCGCGTACAATGAGCAGTTCTTC. Translation: CASRQTSAYNEQFF. This chain uses TRBV27 with TRBJ2-1, with TRBD2 matching 8 bases. CDR1 is MNHEY, CDR2 SMNVEV, per germline (reference sequence). The ends lost 6 bases at V and 4 bases at J; junction bases unmatched: 5. The CDR3 spans 14 residues.